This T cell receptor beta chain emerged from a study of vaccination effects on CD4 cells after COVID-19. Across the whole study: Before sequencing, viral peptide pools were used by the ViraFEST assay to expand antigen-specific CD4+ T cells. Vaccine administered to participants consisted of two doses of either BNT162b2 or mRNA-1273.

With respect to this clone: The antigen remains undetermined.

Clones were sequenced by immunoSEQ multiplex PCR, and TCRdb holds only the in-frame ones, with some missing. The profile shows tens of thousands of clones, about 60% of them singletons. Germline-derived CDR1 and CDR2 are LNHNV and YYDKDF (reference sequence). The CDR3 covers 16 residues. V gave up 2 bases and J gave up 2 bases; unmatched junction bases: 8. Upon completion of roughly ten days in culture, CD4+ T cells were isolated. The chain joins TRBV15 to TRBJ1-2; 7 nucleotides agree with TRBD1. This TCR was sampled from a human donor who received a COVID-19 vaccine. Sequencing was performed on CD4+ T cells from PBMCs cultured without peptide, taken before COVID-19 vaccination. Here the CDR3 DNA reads TGTGCCACCAGCAGACCCGAACGGACAGGAAACTATGGCTACACCTTC. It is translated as CATSRPERTGNYGYTF. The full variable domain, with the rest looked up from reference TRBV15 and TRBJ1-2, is DAMVIQNPRYQVTQFGKPVTLSCSQTLNHNVMYWYQQKSSQAPKLLFHYYDKDFNNEADTPDNFQSRRPNTSFCFLDIRSPGLGDTAMYLCATSRPERTGNYGYTFGSGTRLTVV.